This TCR beta chain originates from a study of shared clonotypes between healthy human individuals. For the study at large: Donor ages ranged 18 to 49 years: a couple of women, three men. Study findings and constraints: An effect of sequencing depth on clonotype sharing among donors was expected.

The germline V gene has CDR1 KGHSH and CDR2 LQKENI. This CDR3 contains 14 residues. V lost 3 bases and J 2 bases, leaving 11 bases between the germline ends. TCRdb keeps only in-frame clones here, not all; method: immunoSEQ multiplex PCR. The table shows about 2.4 million clones, with 80% to 95% occurring only once. Notes on this clone: Antigen specificity is unknown.

This clonotype originated in a young man in good health. Some clones in this sample may be carry-over from other donors' samples. This rearrangement joins TRBV18 to TRBJ2-7; D not certain. The sequenced material came from naive CD4+ T cells from PBMCs. Subset denoted: CD45RA+ positively selected. CDR3 nucleotide sequence: TGTGCCAGCTCACCGCAGCCGGCGACCTACGAGCAGTACTTC. This encodes CASSPQPATYEQYF.